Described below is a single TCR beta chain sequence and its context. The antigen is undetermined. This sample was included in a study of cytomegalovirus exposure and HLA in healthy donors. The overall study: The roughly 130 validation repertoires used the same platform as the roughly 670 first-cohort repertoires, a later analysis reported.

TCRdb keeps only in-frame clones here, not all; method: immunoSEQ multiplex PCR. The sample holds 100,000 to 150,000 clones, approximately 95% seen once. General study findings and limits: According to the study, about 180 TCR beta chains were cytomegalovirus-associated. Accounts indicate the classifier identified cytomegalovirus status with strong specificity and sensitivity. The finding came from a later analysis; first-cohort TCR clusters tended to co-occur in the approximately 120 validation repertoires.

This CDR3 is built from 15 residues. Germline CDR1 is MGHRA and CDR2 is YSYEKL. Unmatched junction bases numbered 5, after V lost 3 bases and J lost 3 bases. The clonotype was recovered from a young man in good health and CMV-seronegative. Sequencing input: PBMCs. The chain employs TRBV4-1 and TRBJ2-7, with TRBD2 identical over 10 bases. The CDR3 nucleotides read TGCGCCAGCAGCCATGTAACTAGCGGGAACTACGAGCAGTACTTC. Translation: CASSHVTSGNYEQYF.